This TCR beta chain was retrieved from a study of cytomegalovirus exposure and HLA in healthy donors. General study points: Relative to equally common others, HLA-associated TCR beta chains showed greater clonal expansion in a later analysis.

The PCR contained 60 Vbeta and 13 Jbeta primers. Libraries were prepared by immunoSEQ multiplex PCR; TCRdb keeps only in-frame clonotypes and omits some of them. The sample carries under 250,000 clones, approximately 85% recorded once. On this clone itself: What it binds is unknown.

Trimming removed 5 bases from V and 0 bases from J; junction bases left unmatched: 7. This CDR3 is built from 18 residues. CDR1 and CDR2 (germline): SGHAT, FQNNGV. Sequenced sample: PBMCs. The chain links TRBV11-2 to TRBJ2-2, with 12 bases matching TRBD2. This clonotype originated in a woman between 45 and 65 years old in good health and CMV-seronegative. The DNA for the CDR3 is TGTGCCAGCAGCCCGAGGACTAGCGGGGTGTCGAACACCGGGGAGCTGTTTTTT. Its translation: CASSPRTSGVSNTGELFF.